This TCR beta chain originates from a study of PD-L1 blockade in urothelial cancer. About the study: Treatment start was followed by blood analysis at 3 weeks (second dose) and again at 6 weeks. The study recovered a median of 141,255 T cells per blood sample. Study-wide findings and caveats: Below-median pretreatment blood TCR clonality predicted better survival.

Here immunoSEQ multiplex PCR was the method, and the copy in TCRdb shows in-frame clones only, minus some. Of more than 50,000 clones listed, 81% are singletons. This clone was seen a few times. Antigen unknown. Sample time point: pretreatment peripheral blood. The CDR3 length is 14 residues. V gave up 3 bases and J gave up 6 bases, with 14 bases separating them. Germline assignment: CDR1 SQVTM and CDR2 ANQGSEA. This receptor was taken from a man between 65 and 85 years old with urothelial cancer. Sample: PBMCs, taken around atezolizumab (anti-PD-L1) treatment. This chain joins TRBV29-1 and TRBJ2-2, with D possibly TRBD2 on 6 matching bases. DNA of the CDR3: TGCAGCGTTGATGGGGGGAATCGGGCCGGGGAGCTGTTTTTT. This codes for CSVDGGNRAGELFF.